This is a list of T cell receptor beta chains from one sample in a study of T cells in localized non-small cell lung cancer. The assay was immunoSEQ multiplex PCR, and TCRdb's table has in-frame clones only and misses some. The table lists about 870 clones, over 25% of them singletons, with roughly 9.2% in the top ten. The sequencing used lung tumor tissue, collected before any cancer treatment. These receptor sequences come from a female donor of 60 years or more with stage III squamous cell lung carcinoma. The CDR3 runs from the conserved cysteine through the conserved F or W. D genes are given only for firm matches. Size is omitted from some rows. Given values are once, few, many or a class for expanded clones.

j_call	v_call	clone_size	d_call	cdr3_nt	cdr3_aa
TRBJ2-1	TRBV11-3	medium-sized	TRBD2	TGTGCCAGCAGCTCCGGGACTAGCGGGATTGAGCAGTTCTTC	CASSSGTSGIEQFF
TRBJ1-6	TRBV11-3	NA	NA	TGTGCCAGCAGCGCCGGGATAGGGAGCTCCTATAATTCACCCCTCCACTTT	CASSAGIGSSYNSPLHF
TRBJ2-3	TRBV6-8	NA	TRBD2	TGTGCCAGCAGTTACTCGCGGGGCGGGAGAGTCGCAGATACGCAGTATTTT	CASSYSRGGRVADTQYF
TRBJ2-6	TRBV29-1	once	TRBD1	TGCAGCGTACAGGGGGGACCCCTTAGCTCTGGGGCCAACGTCCTGACTTTC	CSVQGGPLSSGANVLTF
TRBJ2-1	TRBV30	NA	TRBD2	TGTGCCTGGACCGAGGGAGCGGGGGGTAATGAGCAGTTCTTC	CAWTEGAGGNEQFF
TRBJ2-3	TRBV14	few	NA	TGTGCCAGCAGCTATCAACAGGTCACAGATACGCAGTATTTT	CASSYQQVTDTQYF
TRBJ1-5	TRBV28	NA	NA	TGTGCCAGCAGTTCCTGGACCATTGATCAGCCCCAGCATTTT	CASSSWTIDQPQHF
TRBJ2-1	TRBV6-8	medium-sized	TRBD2	TGTGCCATTTGGACTAGCGGGAGGGCCGCCTCCTACAATGAGCAGTTCTTC	CAIWTSGRAASYNEQFF
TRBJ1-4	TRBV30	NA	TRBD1	TGTGCCTGGAGTGGGGGACAGGGGGCGTTAAATGAAAAACTGTTTTTT	CAWSGGQGALNEKLFF
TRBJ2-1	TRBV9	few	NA	TGTGCCAGCAGTGAACTCGGGACACTAACAAATGAGCAGTTCTTC	CASSELGTLTNEQFF
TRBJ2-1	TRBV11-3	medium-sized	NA	TGTGCCAGCAGCTTCGGCGGCGCGCACAATGAGCAGTTCTTC	CASSFGGAHNEQFF
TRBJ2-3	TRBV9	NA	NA	TGTGCCAGCAGCGGAGACAGCGTCGGGCAGTATTTT	CASSGDSVGQYF
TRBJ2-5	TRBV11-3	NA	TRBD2	TGTGCCAGCAGCTTGCGGCGTCTAGCGGCACAAGAGACCCAGTACTTC	CASSLRRLAAQETQYF
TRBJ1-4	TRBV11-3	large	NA	TGTGCCAGCAGCTCTGGCGGGTATAATGAAAAACTGTTTTTT	CASSSGGYNEKLFF
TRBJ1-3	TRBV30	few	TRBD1	TGTGCCGGACAGGGGGGAAACACCATATATTTT	CAGQGGNTIYF
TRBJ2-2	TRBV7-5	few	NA	TGTGCCAGCAGTAAACAGGGGGCGTCCGGGGAGCTGTTTTTT	CASSKQGASGELFF
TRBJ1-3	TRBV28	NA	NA	TGTGCCAGCAGTTTAAGGGCAGTCTCTGGAAACACCATATATTTT	CASSLRAVSGNTIYF
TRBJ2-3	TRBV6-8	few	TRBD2	TGTGCCAGCAGGCGGGAGAGGACTCGCAGCGCAGATACGCAGTATTTT	CASRRERTRSADTQYF
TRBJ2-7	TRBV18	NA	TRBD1	TGTGCCAGCTCACCCCGGACAGGGGGCGGCTACGAGCAGTACTTC	CASSPRTGGGYEQYF
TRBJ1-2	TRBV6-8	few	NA	TGTGCCAGCAGTCCTAATCTCCGGGCTGGCTACACCTTC	CASSPNLRAGYTF
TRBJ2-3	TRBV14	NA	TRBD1	TGTGCCAGCAGCCTCGGACAGGGCTATGATACGCAGTATTTT	CASSLGQGYDTQYF
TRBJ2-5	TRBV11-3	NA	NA	TGTGCCAGCAGCTTGGCCGGGACTCCACAAGAGACCCAGTACTTC	CASSLAGTPQETQYF
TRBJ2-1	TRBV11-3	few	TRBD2	TGTGCCAGCAGCTTAGACGGGAGGATCTACAATGAGCAGTTCTTC	CASSLDGRIYNEQFF
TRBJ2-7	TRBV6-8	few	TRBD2	TGTGCCAGCAGTGCTAGGACTAGCCGCTACGAGCAGTACTTC	CASSARTSRYEQYF
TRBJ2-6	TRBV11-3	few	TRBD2	TGTGCCAGCAGCAACCGGGGGAGCGGGGCCAACGTCCTAACTTTC	CASSNRGSGANVLTF
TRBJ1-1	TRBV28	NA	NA	TGTGCCAGCACCACGCCCGGTGCGGTTGGGAACACTGAAGCTTTCTTT	CASTTPGAVGNTEAFF
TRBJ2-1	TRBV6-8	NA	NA	TGTGCCAGCAGTGACTCTGGGACTCTATCCTACAATGAGCAGTTCTTC	CASSDSGTLSYNEQFF